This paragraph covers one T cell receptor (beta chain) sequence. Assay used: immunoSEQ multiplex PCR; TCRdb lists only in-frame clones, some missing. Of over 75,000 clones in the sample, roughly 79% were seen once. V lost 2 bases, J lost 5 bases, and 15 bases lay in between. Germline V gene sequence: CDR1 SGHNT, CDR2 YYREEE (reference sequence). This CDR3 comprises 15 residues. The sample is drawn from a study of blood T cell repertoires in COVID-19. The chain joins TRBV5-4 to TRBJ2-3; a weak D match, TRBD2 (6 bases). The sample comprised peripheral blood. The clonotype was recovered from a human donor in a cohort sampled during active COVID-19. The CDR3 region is CASSFTSFGEDTQYF. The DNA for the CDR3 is TGTGCCAGCAGCTTTACTAGCTTTGGCGAAGATACGCAGTATTTT.